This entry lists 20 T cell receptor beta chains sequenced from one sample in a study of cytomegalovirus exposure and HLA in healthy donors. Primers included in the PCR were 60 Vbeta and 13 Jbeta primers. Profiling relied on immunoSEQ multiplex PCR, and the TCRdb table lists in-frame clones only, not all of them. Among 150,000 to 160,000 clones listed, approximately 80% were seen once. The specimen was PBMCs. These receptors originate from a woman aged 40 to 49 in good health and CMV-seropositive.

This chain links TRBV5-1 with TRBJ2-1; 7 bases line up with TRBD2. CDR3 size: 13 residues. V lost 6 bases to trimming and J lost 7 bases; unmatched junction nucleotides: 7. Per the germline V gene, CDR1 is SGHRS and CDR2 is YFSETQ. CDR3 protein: CASISGGGNEQFF. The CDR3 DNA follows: TGCGCCAGCATATCTGGGGGGGGAAATGAGCAGTTCTTC.

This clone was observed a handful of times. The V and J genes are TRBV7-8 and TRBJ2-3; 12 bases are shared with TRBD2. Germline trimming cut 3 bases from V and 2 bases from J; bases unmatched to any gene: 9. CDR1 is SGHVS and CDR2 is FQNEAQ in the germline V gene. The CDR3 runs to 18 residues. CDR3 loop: CASSFPTSGSTPTDTQYF. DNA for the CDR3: TGTGCCAGCAGCTTCCCGACTAGCGGGAGCACCCCCACAGATACGCAGTATTTT.

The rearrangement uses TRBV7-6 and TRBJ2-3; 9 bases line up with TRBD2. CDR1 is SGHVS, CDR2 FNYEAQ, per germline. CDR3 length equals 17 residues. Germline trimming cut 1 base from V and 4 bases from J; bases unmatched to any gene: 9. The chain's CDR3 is CASSLGAGGPGADTQYF. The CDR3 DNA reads TGTGCCAGCAGCTTAGGTGCGGGAGGGCCGGGTGCAGATACGCAGTATTTT.

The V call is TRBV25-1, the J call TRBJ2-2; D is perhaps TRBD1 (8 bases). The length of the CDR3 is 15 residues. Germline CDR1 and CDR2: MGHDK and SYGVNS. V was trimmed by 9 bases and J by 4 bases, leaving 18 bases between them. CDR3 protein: CASARGTGATGELFF. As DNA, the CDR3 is TGTGCCAGTGCGCGGGGGACAGGAGCCACCGGGGAGCTGTTTTTT. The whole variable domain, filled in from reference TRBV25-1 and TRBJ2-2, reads EADIYQTPRYLVIGTGKKITLECSQTMGHDKMYWYQQDPGMELHLIHYSYGVNSTEKGDLSSESTVSRIRTEHFPLTLESARPSHTSQYLCASARGTGATGELFFGEGSRLTVL.

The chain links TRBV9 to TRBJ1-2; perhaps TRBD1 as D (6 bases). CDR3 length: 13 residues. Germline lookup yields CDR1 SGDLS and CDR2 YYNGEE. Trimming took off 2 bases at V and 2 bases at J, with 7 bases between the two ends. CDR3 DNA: TGTGCCAGCAGCGTTCAGGGGAACTATGGCTACACCTTC. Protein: CASSVQGNYGYTF.

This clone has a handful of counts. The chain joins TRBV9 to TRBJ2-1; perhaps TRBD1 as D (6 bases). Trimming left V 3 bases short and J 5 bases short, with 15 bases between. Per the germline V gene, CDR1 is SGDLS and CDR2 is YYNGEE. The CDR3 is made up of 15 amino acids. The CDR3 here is CASSARDNPNNEQFF. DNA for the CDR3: TGTGCCAGCAGCGCCCGGGACAACCCTAACAATGAGCAGTTCTTC.

The CDR3 bases are TGTGCCAGCAGTTACTCGACTAGCGGGTCCTACAATGAGCAGTTCTTC. The encoded protein is CASSYSTSGSYNEQFF. The chain is built from TRBV6-5 and TRBJ2-1, with 10 bases fitting TRBD2. Germline loops: CDR1 MNHEY, CDR2 SVGAGI. CDR3 length equals 16 residues. The ends lost 0 bases at V and 1 base at J; junction bases unmatched: 0.

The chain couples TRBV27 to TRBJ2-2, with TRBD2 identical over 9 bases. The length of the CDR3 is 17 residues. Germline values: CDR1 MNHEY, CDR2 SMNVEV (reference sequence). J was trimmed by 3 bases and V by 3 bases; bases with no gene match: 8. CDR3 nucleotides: TGTGCCAGCAGTTTTATGGGTCTAGCGGGGTACACCGGGGAGCTGTTTTTT. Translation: CASSFMGLAGYTGELFF.

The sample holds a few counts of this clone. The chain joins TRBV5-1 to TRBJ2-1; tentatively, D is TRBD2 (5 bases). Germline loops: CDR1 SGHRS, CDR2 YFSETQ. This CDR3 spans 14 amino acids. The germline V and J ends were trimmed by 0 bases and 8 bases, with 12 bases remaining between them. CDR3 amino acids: CASSLGLNSDEQFF. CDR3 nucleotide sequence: TGCGCCAGCAGCTTGGGGCTGAATAGCGATGAGCAGTTCTTC.

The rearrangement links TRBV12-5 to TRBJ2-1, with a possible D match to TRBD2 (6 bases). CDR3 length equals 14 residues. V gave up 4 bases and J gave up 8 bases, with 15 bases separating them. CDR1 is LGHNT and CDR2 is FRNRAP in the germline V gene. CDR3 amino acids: CASGSWDFADEQFF. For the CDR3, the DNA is TGTGCTAGTGGTTCCTGGGACTTCGCGGATGAGCAGTTCTTC.

The CDR3 DNA reads as TGTGCCAGCAGTTCGAAGGGACAGATGAACACTGAAGCTTTCTTT. Its protein is CASSSKGQMNTEAFF. This chain uses TRBV27 with TRBJ1-1, with 7 positions matching TRBD1. The V and J ends lost 4 bases and 0 bases, in that order; junction bases with no gene match: 5. The CDR3 covers 15 residues. CDR1 is MNHEY, CDR2 SMNVEV, per germline (reference sequence).

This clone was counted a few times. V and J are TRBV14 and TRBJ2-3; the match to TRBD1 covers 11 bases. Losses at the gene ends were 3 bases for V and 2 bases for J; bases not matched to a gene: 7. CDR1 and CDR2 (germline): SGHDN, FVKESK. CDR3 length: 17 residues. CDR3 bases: TGTGCCAGCAGCCAGGGACAGGGGGGAGGATTCACAGATACGCAGTATTTT. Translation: CASSQGQGGGFTDTQYF.

The CDR3 protein is CASSLSQGATEAFF. For the CDR3, the DNA is TGTGCCAGCAGTTTATCGCAGGGGGCGACTGAAGCTTTCTTT. The chain recombines TRBV28 with TRBJ1-1; 8 nucleotides agree with TRBD1. The CDR3 consists of 14 residues. After removal of 1 base from V and 5 bases from J, the junction contained 3 bases not matched to a gene. Germline V gives CDR1 MDHEN, CDR2 SYDVKM.

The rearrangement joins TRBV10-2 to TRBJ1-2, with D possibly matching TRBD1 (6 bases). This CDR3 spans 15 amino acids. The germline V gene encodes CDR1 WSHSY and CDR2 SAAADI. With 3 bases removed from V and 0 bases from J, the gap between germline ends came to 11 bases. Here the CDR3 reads CASSDTGNPNYGYTF. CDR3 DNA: TGCGCCAGCAGTGATACAGGGAACCCTAACTATGGCTACACCTTC.

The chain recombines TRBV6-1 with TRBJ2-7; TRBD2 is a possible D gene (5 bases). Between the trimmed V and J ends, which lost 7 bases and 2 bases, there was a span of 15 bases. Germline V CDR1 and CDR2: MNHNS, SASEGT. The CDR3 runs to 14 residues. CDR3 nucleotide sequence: TGTGCCAGCACCCAAGCGAGGGTAGCCTACGAGCAGTACTTC. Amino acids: CASTQARVAYEQYF.

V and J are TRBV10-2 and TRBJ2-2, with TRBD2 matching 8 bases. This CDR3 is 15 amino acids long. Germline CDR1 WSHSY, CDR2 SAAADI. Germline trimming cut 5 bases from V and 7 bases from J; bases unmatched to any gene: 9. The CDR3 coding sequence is TGCGCCAGCAGTACCCGCGGGAGGAGGGGCGGGGAGCTGTTTTTT. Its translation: CASSTRGRRGGELFF.

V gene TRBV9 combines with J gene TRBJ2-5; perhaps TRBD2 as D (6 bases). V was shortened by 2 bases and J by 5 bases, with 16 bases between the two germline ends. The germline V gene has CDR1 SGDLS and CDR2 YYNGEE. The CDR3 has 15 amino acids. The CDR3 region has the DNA TGTGCCAGCAGCGTTTTACCGGGAGTAGAGGAGACCCAGTACTTC. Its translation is CASSVLPGVEETQYF.

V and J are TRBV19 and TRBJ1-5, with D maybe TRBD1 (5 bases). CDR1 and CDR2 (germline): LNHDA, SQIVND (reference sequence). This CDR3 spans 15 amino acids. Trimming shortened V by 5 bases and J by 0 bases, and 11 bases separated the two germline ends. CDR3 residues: CASSDSGISNQPQHF. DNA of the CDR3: TGTGCCAGTAGTGACAGTGGGATTAGCAATCAGCCCCAGCATTTT.

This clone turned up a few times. The CDR3 protein is CASRLAVTTDTQYF. In nucleotides, the CDR3 is TGTGCCAGTCGACTAGCGGTGACCACAGATACGCAGTATTTT. The rearrangement links TRBV19 to TRBJ2-3, with 9 bases lining up with TRBD2. The CDR3 is made up of 14 amino acids. Germline lookup yields CDR1 LNHDA and CDR2 SQIVND (reference sequence). Trimming cost V 8 bases and J 2 bases; bases outside gene matches: 5.

DNA for the CDR3: TGTGCCAGCTCACCAAGCAGGGGGTTGAATGAGCAGTTCTTC. Its translation is CASSPSRGLNEQFF. The chain employs TRBV18 and TRBJ2-1, with 7 bases that match TRBD1. The V gene's germline CDR1 is KGHSH and CDR2 LQKENI. The CDR3 loop spans 14 amino acids. V dropped 2 bases and J dropped 7; count of bases not matched to a gene: 5.